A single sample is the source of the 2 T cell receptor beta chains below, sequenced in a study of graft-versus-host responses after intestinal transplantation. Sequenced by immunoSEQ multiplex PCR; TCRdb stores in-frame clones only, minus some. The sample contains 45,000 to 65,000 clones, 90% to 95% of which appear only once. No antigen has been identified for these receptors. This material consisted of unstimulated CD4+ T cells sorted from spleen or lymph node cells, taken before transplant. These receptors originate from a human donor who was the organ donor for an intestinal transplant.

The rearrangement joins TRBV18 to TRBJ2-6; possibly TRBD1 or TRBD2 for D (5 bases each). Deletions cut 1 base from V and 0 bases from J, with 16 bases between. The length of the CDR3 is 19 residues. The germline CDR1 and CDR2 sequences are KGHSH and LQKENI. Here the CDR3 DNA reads TGTGCCAGCTCACCACGCGCCGGGACGGGGAGCTCTGGGGCCAACGTCCTGACTTTC. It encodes CASSPRAGTGSSGANVLTF.

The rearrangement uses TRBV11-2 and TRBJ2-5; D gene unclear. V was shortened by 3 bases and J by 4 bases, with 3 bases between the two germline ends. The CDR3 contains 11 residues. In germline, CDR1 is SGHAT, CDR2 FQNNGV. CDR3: CASSFGETQYF. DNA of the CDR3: TGTGCCAGCAGCTTCGGAGAGACCCAGTACTTC.